This T cell receptor (beta chain) derives from a study of T cells after yellow fever vaccination. Each CDR3 protein gets one entry after TCRdb re-called the 5' RACE reads with MiXCR. Here the sample spans around 610,000 distinct CDR3 sequences, 13% being singletons. This clonotype was detected a few times. The CDR3 has 13 residues. CDR1 is KGHSH, CDR2 LQKENI, per germline. Trimming took off 0 bases at V and 5 bases at J, with 7 bases between the two ends. The TCR was taken from a young man who received the YFV17D yellow fever vaccine. Sequencing was performed on PBMCs, taken on the day of the yellow fever booster vaccination. The chain has TRBV18 and TRBJ2-5; D is undetermined. The CDR3 coding sequence is TGTGCCAGCTCACCACCCTGGGGTGAGACCCAGTACTTC. Its translation is CASSPPWGETQYF.